The 4 T cell receptor beta chains given below trace back to one sample, sequenced in a study of cytomegalovirus exposure and HLA in healthy donors. The primer mix had 60 Vbeta and 13 Jbeta primers. Libraries were prepared by immunoSEQ multiplex PCR; TCRdb keeps only in-frame clonotypes and omits some of them. Of roughly 170,000 clones listed, 76% are singletons. Specimen: PBMCs. Receptors were obtained from a female donor in good health and CMV-seronegative.

This chain joins TRBV13 and TRBJ2-3; 8 positions agree with TRBD2. The trim removed 1 base at V and 4 bases at J, leaving 16 bases unmatched. The length of the CDR3 is 19 residues. Germline values: CDR1 PRHDT, CDR2 FYEKMQ (reference sequence). The CDR3 sequence is CASSLERLGSGSHPDTQYF. CDR3 nucleotide sequence: TGTGCCAGCAGCTTAGAAAGGTTGGGGAGCGGGAGCCACCCAGATACGCAGTATTTT.

The chain joins TRBV7-9 to TRBJ1-6; 9 nucleotides agree with TRBD1. V shed 5 bases, J shed 7 bases, and the junction held 3 bases outside the gene matches. The CDR3 spans 14 residues. Germline loops: CDR1 SEHNR, CDR2 FQNEAQ (reference sequence). CDR3 nucleotides: TGTGCCAGCAGCAGTGGGACAGGGAATTCACCCCTCCACTTT. Translated: CASSSGTGNSPLHF.

The chain is built from TRBV7-6 and TRBJ2-5, with 8 bases that match TRBD2. There are 16 residues in the CDR3. Trimming at V came to 1 base and at J to 4 bases, leaving 8 bases not matched to a gene. The germline CDR1 and CDR2 sequences are SGHVS and FNYEAQ. Here the CDR3 reads CASSLVPAGEVETQYF. The CDR3 nucleotides read TGTGCCAGCAGCTTAGTTCCAGCGGGAGAAGTAGAGACCCAGTACTTC.

The chain couples TRBV2 to TRBJ1-2; 9 bases line up with TRBD1. The germline V gene has CDR1 SNHLY and CDR2 FYNNEI. The V segment lost 6 bases and the J segment 2 bases; nucleotides outside the gene matches: 10. The CDR3 runs to 16 residues. The CDR3, as DNA: TGTGCCAGCAGCGGGGTCCCGGGACAGGGAAACTATGGCTACACCTTC. Protein product: CASSGVPGQGNYGYTF.